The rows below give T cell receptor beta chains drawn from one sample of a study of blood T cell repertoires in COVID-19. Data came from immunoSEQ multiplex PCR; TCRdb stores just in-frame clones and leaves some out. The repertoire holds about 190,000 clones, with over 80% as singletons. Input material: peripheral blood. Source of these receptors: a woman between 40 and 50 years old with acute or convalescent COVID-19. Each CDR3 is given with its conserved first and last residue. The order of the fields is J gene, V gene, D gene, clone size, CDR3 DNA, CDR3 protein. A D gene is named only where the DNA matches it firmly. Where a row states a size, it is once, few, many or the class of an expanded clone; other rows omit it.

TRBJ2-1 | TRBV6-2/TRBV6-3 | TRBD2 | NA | TGTGCCAGCAGCCGCCCGGGCACTAGCGCCATCAATGAGCAGTTCTTC | CASSRPGTSAINEQFF
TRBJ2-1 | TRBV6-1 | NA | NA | TGTGCCAGCAGTGAATTTCGGGGTGTGCAGTTCTTC | CASSEFRGVQFF
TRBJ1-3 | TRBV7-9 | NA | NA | TGTGCCAGCAGCTTAGGGACGGGGGGAAACACCATATATTTT | CASSLGTGGNTIYF
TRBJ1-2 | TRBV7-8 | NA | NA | TGTGCCAGCAGCTTAGAGGATTACAGTGTGAACTATGGCTACACCTTC | CASSLEDYSVNYGYTF
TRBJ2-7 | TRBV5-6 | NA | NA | TGTGCCAGCAGTGACAGTCTCTACGAGCAGTACTTC | CASSDSLYEQYF
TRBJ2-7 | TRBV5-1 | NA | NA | TGCGCCAGCAGCATCCCGTACGGGGACTACGAGCAGTACTTC | CASSIPYGDYEQYF
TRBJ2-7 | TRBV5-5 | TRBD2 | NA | TGTGCCAGCAGCTTGGCCGTCCTGACTAGCGGGAGTTACGAGCAGTACTTC | CASSLAVLTSGSYEQYF
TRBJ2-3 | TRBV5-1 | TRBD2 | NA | TGCGCCAGCAGCTTGGGCCTAGCGGGCAGCACAGATACGCAGTATTTT | CASSLGLAGSTDTQYF
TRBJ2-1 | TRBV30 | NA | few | TGTGCCTGGAAAGGGAGCGGGCCGTACAATGAGCAGTTCTTC | CAWKGSGPYNEQFF
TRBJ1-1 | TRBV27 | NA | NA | TGTGCCAGCAGTATCCCCAACAAAGTCACTGAAGCTTTCTTT | CASSIPNKVTEAFF
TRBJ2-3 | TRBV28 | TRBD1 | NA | TGTGCCAGCAGTTTATGGCAGGGGGCAGGAGATACGCAGTATTTT | CASSLWQGAGDTQYF
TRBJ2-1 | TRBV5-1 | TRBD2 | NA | TGCGCCAGTTTAGCGGGAGGGCCGGGTGAGCAGTTCTTC | CASLAGGPGEQFF
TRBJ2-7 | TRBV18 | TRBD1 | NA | TGTGCCAGCTCGGGACAGGGGTCCTACGAGCAGTACTTC | CASSGQGSYEQYF
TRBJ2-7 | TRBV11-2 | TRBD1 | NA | TGTGCCAGCAGCTCGGGACAGTTGTCCTACGAGCAGTACTTC | CASSSGQLSYEQYF
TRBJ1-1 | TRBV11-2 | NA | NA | TGTGCCAGCAGCTCGGGGGGGCAAGTGAACACTGAAGCTTTCTTT | CASSSGGQVNTEAFF
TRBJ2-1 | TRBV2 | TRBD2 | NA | TGTGCCAGCAGGACTAGCGGGGGCGATGAGCAGTTCTTC | CASRTSGGDEQFF
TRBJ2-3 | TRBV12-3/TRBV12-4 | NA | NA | TGTGCCAGCAGTTTACTCCCCACAGATACGCAGTATTTT | CASSLLPTDTQYF
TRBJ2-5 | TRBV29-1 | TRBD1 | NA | TGCAGCGTGGGGACAGGGGTAAGAGAGACCCAGTACTTC | CSVGTGVRETQYF
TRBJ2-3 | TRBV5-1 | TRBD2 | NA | TGCGCCAGCAGCACTGGGTCCGGGACTAGCGGGAGTTTCACAGATACGCAGTATTTT | CASSTGSGTSGSFTDTQYF
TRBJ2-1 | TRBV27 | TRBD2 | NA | TGTGCCAGCAGTTTAGGATTTGTCGAGCGGGAGTTCTACAATGAGCAGTTCTTC | CASSLGFVEREFYNEQFF
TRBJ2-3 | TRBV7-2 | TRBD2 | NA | TGTGCCAGCAGCCAGGATTTAGCGGGATTGGGCACAGATACGCAGTATTTT | CASSQDLAGLGTDTQYF
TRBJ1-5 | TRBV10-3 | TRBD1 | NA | TGTGCCATCAGCGCTGAATACACAGGGGGCTTGCATCAGCCCCAGCATTTT | CAISAEYTGGLHQPQHF
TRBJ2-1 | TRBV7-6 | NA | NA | TGTGCCAGCAGCTCCGGGCAGGGGACATTGGGATTCAATGAGCAGTTCTTC | CASSSGQGTLGFNEQFF
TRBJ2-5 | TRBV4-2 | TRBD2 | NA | TGTGCCAGCAGCCCGACGCAGACTAGCGGGACAACAGAGACCCAGTACTTC | CASSPTQTSGTTETQYF
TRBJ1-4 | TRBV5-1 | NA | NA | TGCGCCAGCAGCTTGGGACTGACTAATGAAAAACTGTTTTTT | CASSLGLTNEKLFF
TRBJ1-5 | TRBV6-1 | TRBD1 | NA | TGTGCCAGCAGTGAATCAGGGGGCGGGAGGCCCCAGCATTTT | CASSESGGGRPQHF
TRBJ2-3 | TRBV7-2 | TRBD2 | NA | TGTGCCAGCACCCGACTAGCGGGGGGGCAGGATACGCAGTATTTT | CASTRLAGGQDTQYF
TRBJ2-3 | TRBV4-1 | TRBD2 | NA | TGCGCCAGCAGCCAAGAAGCGGGGGGCCCGGATACGCAGTATTTT | CASSQEAGGPDTQYF
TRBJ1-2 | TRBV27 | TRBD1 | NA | TGTGCCAGCAGAAGGGGGCGAGTTGATGGCTACACCTTC | CASRRGRVDGYTF
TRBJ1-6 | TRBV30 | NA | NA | TGTGCCTCTACGAACAGGGACGTAAATTCACCCCTCCACTTT | CASTNRDVNSPLHF
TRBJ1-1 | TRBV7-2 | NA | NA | TGTGCCAGCAGCGTAATGGGCCCCAACACTGAAGCTTTCTTT | CASSVMGPNTEAFF
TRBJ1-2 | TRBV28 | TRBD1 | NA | TGTGCCAGCATAGGCACAGGGGGAGGCTACACCTTC | CASIGTGGGYTF
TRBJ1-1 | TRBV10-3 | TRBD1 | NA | TGTGCCATCAAACCCGGACAGGTCTACAGTGAAGCTTTCTTT | CAIKPGQVYSEAFF
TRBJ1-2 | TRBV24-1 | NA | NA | TGTGCCACCAGCCCAGGGGTCAACTATGGCTACACCTTC | CATSPGVNYGYTF
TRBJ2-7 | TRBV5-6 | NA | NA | TGTGCCAGCAGCTTGGGCCTATTCGAGCAGTACTTC | CASSLGLFEQYF
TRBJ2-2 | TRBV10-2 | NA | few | TGCGCCAGCATGGAGGGAAATAGCGGGGAGCTGTTTTTT | CASMEGNSGELFF
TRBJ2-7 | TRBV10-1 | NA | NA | TGCGCCAGCAGTGAGAGGGCGGGAACCCACGAGCAGTACTTC | CASSERAGTHEQYF
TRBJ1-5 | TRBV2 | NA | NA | TGTGCCAGCAGTGCGGGACAAGCTGGTGTCTATCAGCCCCAGCATTTT | CASSAGQAGVYQPQHF
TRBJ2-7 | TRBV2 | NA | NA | TGTGCCAGCAGCCCGGGACTTGTCTCCTACGAGCAGTACTTC | CASSPGLVSYEQYF
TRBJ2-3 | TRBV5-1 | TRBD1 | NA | TGCGCCAGCAGCTTGGGGGACAGGATGTACACAGATACGCAGTATTTT | CASSLGDRMYTDTQYF
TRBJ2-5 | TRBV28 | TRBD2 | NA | TGTGCCAGCAGTTCCCTTAGGGTAGGGAGGGAGGTATCGGGGACCCAGTACTTC | CASSSLRVGREVSGTQYF
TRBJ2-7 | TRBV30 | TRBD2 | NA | TGTGCCTGGAGTTCGGGACTAGCCTTCAACGAGCAGTACTTC | CAWSSGLAFNEQYF
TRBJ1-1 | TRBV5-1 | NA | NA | TGCGCCAGCAGCTTGATTCCGGACAAAGACAGTGAAGCTTTCTTT | CASSLIPDKDSEAFF
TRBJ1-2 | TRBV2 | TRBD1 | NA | TGTGCCAGCGGACAGGCCTATGGCTACACCTTC | CASGQAYGYTF
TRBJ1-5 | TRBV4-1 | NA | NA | TGCGCCAGCAGCCAAGTGGAGGGTTATAGTAATCAGCCCCAGCATTTT | CASSQVEGYSNQPQHF
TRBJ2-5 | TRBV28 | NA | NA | TGTGCCAGCAGTGACAGTCAAGAGACCCAGTACTTC | CASSDSQETQYF
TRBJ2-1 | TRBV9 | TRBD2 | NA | TGTGCCAGCAGCGTAGGGGCTAGCGGGGGGAATGAGCAGTTCTTC | CASSVGASGGNEQFF
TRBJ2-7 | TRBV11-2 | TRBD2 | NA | TGTGCCAGCAGCTCCTTTAGCGGGAGGGCAACCGAGCAGTACTTC | CASSSFSGRATEQYF
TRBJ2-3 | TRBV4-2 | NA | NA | TGTGCCAGCAGCCAAGCTGCGGCTTCAACCACAGATACGCAGTATTTT | CASSQAAASTTDTQYF